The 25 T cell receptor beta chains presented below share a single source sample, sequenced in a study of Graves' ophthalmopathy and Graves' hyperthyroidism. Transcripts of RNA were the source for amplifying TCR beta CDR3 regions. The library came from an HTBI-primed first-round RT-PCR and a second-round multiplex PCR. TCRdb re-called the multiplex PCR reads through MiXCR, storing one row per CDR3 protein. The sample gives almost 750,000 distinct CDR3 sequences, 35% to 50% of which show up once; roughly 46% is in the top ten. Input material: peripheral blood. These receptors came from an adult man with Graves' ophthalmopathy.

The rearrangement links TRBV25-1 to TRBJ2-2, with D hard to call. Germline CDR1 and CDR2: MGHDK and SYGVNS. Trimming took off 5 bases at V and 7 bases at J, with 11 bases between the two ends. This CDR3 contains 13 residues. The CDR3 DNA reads TGTGCCAGCAGTTACATGACTGTCGGGGAGCTGTTTTTT. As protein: CASSYMTVGELFF. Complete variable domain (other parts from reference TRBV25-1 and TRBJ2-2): EADIYQTPRYLVIGTGKKITLECSQTMGHDKMYWYQQDPGMELHLIHYSYGVNSTEKGDLSSESTVSRIRTEHFPLTLESARPSHTSQYLCASSYMTVGELFFGEGSRLTVL.

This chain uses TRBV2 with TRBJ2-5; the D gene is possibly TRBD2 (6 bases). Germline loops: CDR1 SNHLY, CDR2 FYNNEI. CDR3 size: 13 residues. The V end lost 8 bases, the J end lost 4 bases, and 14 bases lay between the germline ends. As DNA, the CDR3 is TGTGCCAGCGTTGAGGGACTGGGAGAGACCCAGTACTTC. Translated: CASVEGLGETQYF.

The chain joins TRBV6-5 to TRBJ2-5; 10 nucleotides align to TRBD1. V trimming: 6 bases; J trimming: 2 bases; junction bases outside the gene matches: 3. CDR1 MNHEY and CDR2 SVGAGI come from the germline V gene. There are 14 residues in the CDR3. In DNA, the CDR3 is TGTGCCAGCAGGGAGGACAGGGGGCAAGAGACCCAGTACTTC. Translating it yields CASREDRGQETQYF.

This CDR3 is CASSPRTGIGEETQYF. For the CDR3, the DNA is TGTGCCAGCTCACCCCGGACAGGGATCGGTGAAGAGACCCAGTACTTC. The chain couples TRBV18 to TRBJ2-5; 8 nucleotides line up with TRBD1. This CDR3 contains 16 residues. Trimming took 3 bases from V and 3 from J; bases not matched to a gene: 9. Per the germline V gene, CDR1 is KGHSH and CDR2 is LQKENI. The full variable domain, its missing parts supplied by reference TRBV18 and TRBJ2-5, is NAGVMQNPRHLVRRRGQEARLRCSPMKGHSHVYWYRQLPEEGLKFMVYLQKENIIDESGMPKERFSAEFPKEGPSILRIQQVVRGDSAAYFCASSPRTGIGEETQYFGPGTRLLVL.

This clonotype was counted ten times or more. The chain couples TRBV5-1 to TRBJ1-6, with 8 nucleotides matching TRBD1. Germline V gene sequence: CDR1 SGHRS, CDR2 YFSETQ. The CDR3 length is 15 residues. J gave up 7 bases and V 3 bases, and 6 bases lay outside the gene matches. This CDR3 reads CASSSGQVGNSPLHF. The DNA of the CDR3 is TGCGCCAGCAGCTCGGGACAGGTTGGGAATTCACCCCTCCACTTT.

The DNA of the CDR3 is TGTGCCAGCAGTTCTACTTGGAGTCAGCCCCAGCATTTT. This sequence encodes CASSSTWSQPQHF. The gene calls are TRBV12-3 or TRBV12-4 and TRBJ1-5, with D unclear. V was cut by 4 bases and J by 6 bases, with 10 bases left in between. This CDR3 has 13 amino acids.

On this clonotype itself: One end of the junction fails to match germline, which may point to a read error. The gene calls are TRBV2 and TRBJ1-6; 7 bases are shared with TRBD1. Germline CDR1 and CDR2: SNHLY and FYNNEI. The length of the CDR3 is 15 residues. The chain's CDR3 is CASSEVRDSNSPLHF. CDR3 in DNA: TGTGCCAGCAGCGAAGTCCGGGACAGCAATTCACCCCTCCACTTT.

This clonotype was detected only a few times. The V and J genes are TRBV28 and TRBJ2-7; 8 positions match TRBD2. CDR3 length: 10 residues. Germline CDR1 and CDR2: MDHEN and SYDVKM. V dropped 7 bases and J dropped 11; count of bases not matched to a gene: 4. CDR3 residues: CASIERGKYF. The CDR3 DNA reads TGTGCCAGCATCGAGCGGGGGAAGTACTTC. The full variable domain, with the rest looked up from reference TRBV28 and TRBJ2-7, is DVKVTQSSRYLVKRTGEKVFLECVQDMDHENMFWYRQDPGLGLRLIYFSYDVKMKEKGDIPEGYSVSREKKERFSLILESASTNQTSMYLCASIERGKYFGPGTRLTVT.

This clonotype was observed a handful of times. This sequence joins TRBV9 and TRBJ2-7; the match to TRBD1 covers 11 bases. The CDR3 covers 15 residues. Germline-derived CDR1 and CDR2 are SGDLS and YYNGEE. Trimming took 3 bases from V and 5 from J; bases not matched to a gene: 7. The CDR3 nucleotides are TGTGCCAGCAGCGGGGGGGACAGGGGGTATGACGAGCAGTACTTC. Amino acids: CASSGGDRGYDEQYF.

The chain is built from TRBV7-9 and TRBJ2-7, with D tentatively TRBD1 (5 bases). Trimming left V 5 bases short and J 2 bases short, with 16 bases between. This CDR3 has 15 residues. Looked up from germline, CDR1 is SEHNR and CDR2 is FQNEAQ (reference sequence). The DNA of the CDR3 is TGTGCCAGCAGCCCAAGCATTGGGGCAGCCTACGAGCAGTACTTC. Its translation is CASSPSIGAAYEQYF.

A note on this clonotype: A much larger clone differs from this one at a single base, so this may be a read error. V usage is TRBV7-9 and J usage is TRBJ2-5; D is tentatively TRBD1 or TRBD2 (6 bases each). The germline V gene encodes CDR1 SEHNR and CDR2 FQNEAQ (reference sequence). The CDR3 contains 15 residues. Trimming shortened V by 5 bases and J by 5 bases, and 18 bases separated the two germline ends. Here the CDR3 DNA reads TGTGCCAGCAGCGGAGACCAAGGGGGGCGGGAGACCCAGTACTTC. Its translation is CASSGDQGGRETQYF.

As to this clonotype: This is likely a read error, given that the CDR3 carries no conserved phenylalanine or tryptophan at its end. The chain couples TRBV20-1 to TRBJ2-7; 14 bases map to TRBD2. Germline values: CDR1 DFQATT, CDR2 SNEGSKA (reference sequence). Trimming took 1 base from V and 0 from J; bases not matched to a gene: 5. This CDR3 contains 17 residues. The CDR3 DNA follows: TGCAGTGCTAGAGGTGGGACTAGCGGGGGCAGCTCCTACGAGCAGTACTCC. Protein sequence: CSARGGTSGGSSYEQYS.

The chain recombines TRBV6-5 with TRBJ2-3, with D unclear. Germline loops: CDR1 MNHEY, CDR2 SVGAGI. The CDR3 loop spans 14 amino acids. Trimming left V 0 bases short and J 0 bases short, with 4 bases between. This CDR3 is CASSYSDSTDTQYF. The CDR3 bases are TGTGCCAGCAGTTACTCAGACAGCACAGATACGCAGTATTTT.

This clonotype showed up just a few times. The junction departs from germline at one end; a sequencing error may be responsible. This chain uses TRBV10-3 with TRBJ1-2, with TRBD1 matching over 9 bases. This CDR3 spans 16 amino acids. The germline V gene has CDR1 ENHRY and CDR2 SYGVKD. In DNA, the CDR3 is TGTGCCAGCAGTGGAGCCACCGGGACAGGGATCTATGGCTACACCTTC. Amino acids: CASSGATGTGIYGYTF.

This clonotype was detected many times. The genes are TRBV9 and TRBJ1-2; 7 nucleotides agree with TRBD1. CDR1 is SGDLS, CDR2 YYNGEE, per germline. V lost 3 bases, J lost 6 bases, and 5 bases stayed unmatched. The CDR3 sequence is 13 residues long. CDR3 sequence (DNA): TGTGCCAGCAGCGCGACAGGGAGTCATGGCTACACCTTC. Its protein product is CASSATGSHGYTF.

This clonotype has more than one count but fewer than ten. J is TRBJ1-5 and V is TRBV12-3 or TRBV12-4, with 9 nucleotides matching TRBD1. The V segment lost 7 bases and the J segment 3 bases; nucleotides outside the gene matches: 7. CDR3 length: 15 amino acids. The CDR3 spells CASTLGQGLNQPQHF. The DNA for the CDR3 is TGTGCCAGCACATTGGGACAGGGCCTCAATCAGCCCCAGCATTTT.

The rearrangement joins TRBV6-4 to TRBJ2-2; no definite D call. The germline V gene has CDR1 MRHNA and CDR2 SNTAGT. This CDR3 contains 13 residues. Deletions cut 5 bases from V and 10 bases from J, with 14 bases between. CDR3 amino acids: CASSYQVLKELFF. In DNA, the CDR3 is TGTGCCAGCAGTTATCAAGTATTGAAGGAGCTGTTTTTT.

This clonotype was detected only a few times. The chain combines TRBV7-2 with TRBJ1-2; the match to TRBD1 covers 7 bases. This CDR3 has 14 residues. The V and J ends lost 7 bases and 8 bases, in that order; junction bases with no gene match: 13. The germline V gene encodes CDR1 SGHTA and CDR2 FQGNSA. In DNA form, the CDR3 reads TGTGCCAGCACCAGGGGGTCCCCGGTGGCGGGCTACACCTTC. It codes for CASTRGSPVAGYTF.

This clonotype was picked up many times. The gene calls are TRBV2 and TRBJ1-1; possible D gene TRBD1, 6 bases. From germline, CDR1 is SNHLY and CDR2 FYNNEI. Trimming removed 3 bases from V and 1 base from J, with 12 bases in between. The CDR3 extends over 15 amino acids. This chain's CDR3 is CASSERQVTNTEAFF. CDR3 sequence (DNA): TGTGCCAGCAGTGAGAGACAGGTTACGAACACTGAAGCTTTCTTT.

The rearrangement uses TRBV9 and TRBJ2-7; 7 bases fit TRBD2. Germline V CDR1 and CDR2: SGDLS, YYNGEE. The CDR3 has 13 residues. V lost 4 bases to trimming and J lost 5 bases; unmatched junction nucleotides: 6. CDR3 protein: CASSLRDYNEQYF. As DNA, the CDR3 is TGTGCCAGCAGCCTTAGGGACTACAACGAGCAGTACTTC.

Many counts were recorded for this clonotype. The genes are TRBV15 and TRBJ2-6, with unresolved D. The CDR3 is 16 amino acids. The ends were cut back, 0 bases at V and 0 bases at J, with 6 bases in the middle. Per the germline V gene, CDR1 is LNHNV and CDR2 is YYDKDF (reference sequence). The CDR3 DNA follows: TGTGCCACCAGCAGAGACAGAACCTCTGGGGCCAACGTCCTGACTTTC. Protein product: CATSRDRTSGANVLTF. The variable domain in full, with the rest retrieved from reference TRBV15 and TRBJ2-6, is DAMVIQNPRYQVTQFGKPVTLSCSQTLNHNVMYWYQQKSSQAPKLLFHYYDKDFNNEADTPDNFQSRRPNTSFCFLDIRSPGLGDTAMYLCATSRDRTSGANVLTFGAGSRLTVL.

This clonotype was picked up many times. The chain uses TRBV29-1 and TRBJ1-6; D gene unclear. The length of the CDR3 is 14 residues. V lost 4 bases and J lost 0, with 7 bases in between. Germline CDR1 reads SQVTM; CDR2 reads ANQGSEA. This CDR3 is CSVGGSSYNSPLHF. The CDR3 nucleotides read TGCAGCGTTGGAGGGAGCTCCTATAATTCACCCCTCCACTTT.

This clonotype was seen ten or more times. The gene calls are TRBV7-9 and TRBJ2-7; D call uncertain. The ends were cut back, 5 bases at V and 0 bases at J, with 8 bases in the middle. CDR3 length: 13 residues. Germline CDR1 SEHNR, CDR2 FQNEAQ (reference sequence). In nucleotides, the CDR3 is TGTGCCAGCAGCGAGGCCTCCTCCTACGAGCAGTACTTC. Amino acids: CASSEASSYEQYF.

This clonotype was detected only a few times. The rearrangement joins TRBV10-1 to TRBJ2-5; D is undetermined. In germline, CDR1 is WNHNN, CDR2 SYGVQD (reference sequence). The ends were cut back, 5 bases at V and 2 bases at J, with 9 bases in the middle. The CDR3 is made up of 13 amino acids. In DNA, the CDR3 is TGCGCCAGCAGTTCAGATAAACAAGAGACCCAGTACTTC. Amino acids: CASSSDKQETQYF.

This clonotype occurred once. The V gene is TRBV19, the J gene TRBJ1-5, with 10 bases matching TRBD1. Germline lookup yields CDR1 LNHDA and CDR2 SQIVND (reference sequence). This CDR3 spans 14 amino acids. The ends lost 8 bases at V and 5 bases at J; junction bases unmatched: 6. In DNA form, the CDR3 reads TGTGCCAGTCTTCACGGGACAGGGGATCAGCCCCAGCATTTT. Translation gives CASLHGTGDQPQHF.